Listed below are T cell receptor beta chains from one sample, sequenced in a study of response to subunit inactivated influenza vaccine. TCRdb recomputed calls from the RT-PCR reads with MiXCR, one row per CDR3 protein. The sample has some 500,000 distinct CDR3 sequences, less than 30% seen once; the top ten hold 1.5% to 2%. The source was CD4+ T cells sorted from PBMCs, collected more than 4 days after vaccination. The receptors here all came from a man aged 50 or older who received an inactivated influenza vaccine. CDR3s include the opening cysteine and the closing phenylalanine or tryptophan. D genes are given only for firm matches. Clone size, where shown, is once, few, many, or a class for clones that have expanded.

abundance,v_gene,d_gene,j_gene,CDR3aa,CDR3nt
many,TRBV7-2,-,TRBJ2-7,CASSLGAKTYEQYF,TGTGCCAGCAGCTTAGGTGCCAAAACCTACGAGCAGTACTTC
few,TRBV20-1,-,TRBJ1-1,CSARVGRNTEAFF,TGCAGTGCTAGAGTCGGCAGGAACACTGAAGCTTTCTTT
few,TRBV10-2,-,TRBJ1-2,CASSFRGSYGYTF,TGCGCCAGCAGTTTTCGGGGCTCTTATGGCTACACCTTC
-,TRBV4-2,-,TRBJ1-5,CASSRQTGGGQPQHF,TGTGCCAGCAGCCGCCAGACCGGCGGGGGTCAGCCCCAGCATTTT
-,TRBV27,-,TRBJ1-2,CASSLSRQVLGGYTF,TGTGCCAGCAGTTTATCGCGACAAGTTTTGGGTGGCTACACCTTC
many,TRBV9,TRBD2,TRBJ2-1,CASSVDTSGQGQFF,TGTGCCAGCAGCGTAGATACTAGCGGACAAGGGCAGTTCTTC
-,TRBV3-1,-,TRBJ1-6,CASSPLMDSPLHF,TGTGCCAGCAGCCCCCTCATGGATTCACCCCTCCACTTT
-,TRBV28,-,TRBJ1-1,CASRILHMNTEAFF,TGTGCCAGCAGAATACTACACATGAACACTGAAGCTTTCTTT
once,TRBV10-3,TRBD2,TRBJ2-1,CAISEPAGGTPGQFF,TGTGCCATCAGTGAGCCCGCGGGAGGGACCCCTGGGCAGTTCTTC
few,TRBV20-1,-,TRBJ2-5,CSAREIQETQYF,TGCAGTGCTAGAGAGATTCAAGAGACCCAGTACTTC
-,TRBV6-2/TRBV6-3,TRBD1,TRBJ2-4,CASSRDRADIQYF,TGTGCCAGCAGCAGGGACAGGGCCGACATTCAGTACTTC
-,TRBV20-1,TRBD2,TRBJ2-1,CSAREASGRTEQFF,TGCAGTGCTAGGGAGGCTAGCGGGAGGACTGAGCAGTTCTTC
-,TRBV30,-,TRBJ1-1,CAWIPGSGITEAFF,TGTGCCTGGATTCCAGGGTCGGGTATAACTGAAGCTTTCTTT
few,TRBV10-3,-,TRBJ2-5,CAISPTAQKTQYF,TGTGCCATCAGCCCGACAGCACAGAAGACCCAGTACTTC
few,TRBV30,-,TRBJ2-7,CAWSPRDVYRHEQYF,TGTGCCTGGAGTCCCCGGGACGTTTACCGACACGAGCAGTACTTC
-,TRBV12-3/TRBV12-4,TRBD2,TRBJ2-5,CASTPRGSGLTETQYF,TGTGCCAGCACTCCTCGGGGTAGCGGGCTAACGGAGACCCAGTACTTC
few,TRBV2,TRBD2,TRBJ2-3,CASSDAGVLTDTQYF,TGTGCCAGCAGTGACGCGGGAGTACTCACAGATACGCAGTATTTT